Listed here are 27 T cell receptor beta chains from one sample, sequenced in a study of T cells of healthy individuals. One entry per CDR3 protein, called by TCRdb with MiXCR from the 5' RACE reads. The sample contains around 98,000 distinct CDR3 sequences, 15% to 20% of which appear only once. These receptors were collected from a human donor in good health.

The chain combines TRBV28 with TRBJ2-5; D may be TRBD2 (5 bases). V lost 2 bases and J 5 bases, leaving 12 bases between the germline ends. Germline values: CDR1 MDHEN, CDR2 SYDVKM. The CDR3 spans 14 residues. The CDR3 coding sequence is TGTGCCAGCAGTTTAAGCTGGGAGAGGGAGACCCAGTACTTC. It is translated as CASSLSWERETQYF. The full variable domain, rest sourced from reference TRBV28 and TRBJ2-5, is DVKVTQSSRYLVKRTGEKVFLECVQDMDHENMFWYRQDPGLGLRLIYFSYDVKMKEKGDIPEGYSVSREKKERFSLILESASTNQTSMYLCASSLSWERETQYFGPGTRLLVL.

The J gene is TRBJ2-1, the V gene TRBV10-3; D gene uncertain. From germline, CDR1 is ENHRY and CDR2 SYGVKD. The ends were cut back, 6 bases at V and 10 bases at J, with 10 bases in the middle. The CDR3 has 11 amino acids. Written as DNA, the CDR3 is TGTGCCATCAGCGCAACAGAGGAGCAGTTCTTC. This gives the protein CAISATEEQFF.

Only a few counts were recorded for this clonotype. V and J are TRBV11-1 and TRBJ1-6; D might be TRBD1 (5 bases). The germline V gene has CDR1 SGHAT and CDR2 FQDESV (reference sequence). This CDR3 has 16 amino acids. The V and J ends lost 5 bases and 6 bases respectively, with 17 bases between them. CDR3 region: CASSPDPGPSNSPLHF. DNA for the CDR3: TGTGCCAGCAGCCCGGATCCGGGGCCTTCTAATTCACCCCTCCACTTT.

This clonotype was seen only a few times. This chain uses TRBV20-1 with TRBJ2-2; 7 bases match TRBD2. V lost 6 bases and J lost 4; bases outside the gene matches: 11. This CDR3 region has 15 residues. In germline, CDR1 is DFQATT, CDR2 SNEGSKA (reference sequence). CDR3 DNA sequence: TGCAGTGCCCCCAAAATGGGGGGGGGCACCGGGGAGCTGTTTTTT. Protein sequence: CSAPKMGGGTGELFF.

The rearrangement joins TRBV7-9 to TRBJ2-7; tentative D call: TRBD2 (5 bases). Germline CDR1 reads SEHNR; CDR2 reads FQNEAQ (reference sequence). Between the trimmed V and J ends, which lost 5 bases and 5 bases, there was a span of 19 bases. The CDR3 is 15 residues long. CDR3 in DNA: TGTGCCAGCAGCCCGGCGGGCAGCTTAGACAACGAGCAGTACTTC. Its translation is CASSPAGSLDNEQYF.

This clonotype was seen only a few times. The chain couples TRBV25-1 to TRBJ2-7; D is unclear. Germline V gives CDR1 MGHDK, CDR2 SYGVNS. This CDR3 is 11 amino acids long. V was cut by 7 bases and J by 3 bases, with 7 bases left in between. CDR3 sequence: CASKYGYEQYF. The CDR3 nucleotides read TGTGCCAGCAAGTATGGCTACGAGCAGTACTTC.

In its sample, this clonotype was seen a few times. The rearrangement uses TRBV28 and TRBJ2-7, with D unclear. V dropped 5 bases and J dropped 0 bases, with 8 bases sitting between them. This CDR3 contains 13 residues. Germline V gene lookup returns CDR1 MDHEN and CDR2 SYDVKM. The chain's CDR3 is CASSHTSSYEQYF. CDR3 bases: TGTGCCAGCAGTCATACCAGCTCCTACGAGCAGTACTTC.

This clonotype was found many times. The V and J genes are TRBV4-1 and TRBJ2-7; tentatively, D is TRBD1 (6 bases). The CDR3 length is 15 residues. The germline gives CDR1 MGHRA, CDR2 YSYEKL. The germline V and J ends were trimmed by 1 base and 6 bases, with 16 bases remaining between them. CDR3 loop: CASSQAQGLVGEQYF. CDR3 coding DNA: TGCGCCAGCAGCCAAGCACAGGGTCTAGTTGGCGAGCAGTACTTC.

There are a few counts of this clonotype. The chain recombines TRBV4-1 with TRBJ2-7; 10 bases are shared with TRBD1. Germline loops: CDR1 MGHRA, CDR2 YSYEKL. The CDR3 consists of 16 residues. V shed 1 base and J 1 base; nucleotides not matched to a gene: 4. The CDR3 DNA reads TGCGCCAGCAGCCAAGTGCCGGGACAGGGGTCCTACGAGCAGTACTTC. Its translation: CASSQVPGQGSYEQYF.

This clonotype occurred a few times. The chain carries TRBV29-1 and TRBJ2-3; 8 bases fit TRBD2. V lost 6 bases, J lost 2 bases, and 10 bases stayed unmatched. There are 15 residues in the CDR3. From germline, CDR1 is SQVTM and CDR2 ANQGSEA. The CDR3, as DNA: TGCAGCGTCCCACTCCTAGCGGGCCACACAGATACGCAGTATTTT. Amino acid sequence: CSVPLLAGHTDTQYF.

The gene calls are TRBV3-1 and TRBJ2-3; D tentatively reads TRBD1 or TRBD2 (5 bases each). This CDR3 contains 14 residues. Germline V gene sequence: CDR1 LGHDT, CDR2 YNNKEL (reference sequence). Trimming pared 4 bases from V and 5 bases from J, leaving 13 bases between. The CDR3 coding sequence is TGTGCCAGCAGCCTGACGAGGGGTGGAGATACGCAGTATTTT. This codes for CASSLTRGGDTQYF.

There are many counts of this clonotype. CDR3 protein: CSARPRAGELFF. CDR3 coding DNA: TGCAGTGCTAGACCCCGAGCCGGGGAGCTGTTTTTT. The chain recombines TRBV20-1 with TRBJ2-2; D is undetermined. The CDR3 contains 12 residues. From germline, CDR1 is DFQATT and CDR2 SNEGSKA (reference sequence). V gave up 2 bases and J gave up 6 bases, with 7 bases separating them.

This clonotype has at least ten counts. This chain's CDR3 is CASSQTSNQPQHF. CDR3 coding DNA: TGTGCCAGCAGCCAAACAAGCAATCAGCCCCAGCATTTT. This sequence joins TRBV4-2 and TRBJ1-5; D remains unclear. The CDR3 spans 13 residues. Germline V lookup: CDR1 LGHNA, CDR2 YNFKEQ. The V end lost 2 bases, the J end lost 1 base, and 3 bases lay between the germline ends.

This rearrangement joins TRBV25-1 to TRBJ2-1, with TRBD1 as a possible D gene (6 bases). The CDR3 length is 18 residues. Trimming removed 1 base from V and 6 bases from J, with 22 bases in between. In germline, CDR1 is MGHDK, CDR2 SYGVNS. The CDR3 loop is CASSESPGHPLGGNEQFF. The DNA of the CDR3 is TGTGCCAGCAGTGAATCGCCGGGACACCCCCTTGGGGGCAATGAGCAGTTCTTC.

This chain's CDR3 is CASSLLTGTEAFF. CDR3 DNA sequence: TGTGCCAGCAGTTTACTCACAGGGACTGAAGCTTTCTTT. The chain links TRBV27 to TRBJ1-1, with a possible D match to TRBD1 (6 bases). V dropped 2 bases and J dropped 5 bases, with 9 bases sitting between them. This CDR3 is built from 13 residues. Germline CDR1 MNHEY, CDR2 SMNVEV (reference sequence).

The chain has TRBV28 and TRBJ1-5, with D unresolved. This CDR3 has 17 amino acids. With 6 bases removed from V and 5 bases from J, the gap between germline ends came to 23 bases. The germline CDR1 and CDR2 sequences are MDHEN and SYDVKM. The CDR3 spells CASSLRTGPRKDQPQHF. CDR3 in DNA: TGTGCCAGCAGCCTTAGGACCGGGCCGCGGAAGGATCAGCCCCAGCATTTT.

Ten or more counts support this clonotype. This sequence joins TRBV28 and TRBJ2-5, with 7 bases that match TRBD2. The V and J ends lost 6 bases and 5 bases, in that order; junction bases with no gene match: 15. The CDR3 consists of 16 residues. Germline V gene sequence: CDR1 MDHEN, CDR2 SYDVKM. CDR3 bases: TGTGCCAGCAGACGTGGGACTAATCAGGATGTGGAGACCCAGTACTTC. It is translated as CASRRGTNQDVETQYF. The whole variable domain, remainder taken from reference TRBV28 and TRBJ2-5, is DVKVTQSSRYLVKRTGEKVFLECVQDMDHENMFWYRQDPGLGLRLIYFSYDVKMKEKGDIPEGYSVSREKKERFSLILESASTNQTSMYLCASRRGTNQDVETQYFGPGTRLLVL.

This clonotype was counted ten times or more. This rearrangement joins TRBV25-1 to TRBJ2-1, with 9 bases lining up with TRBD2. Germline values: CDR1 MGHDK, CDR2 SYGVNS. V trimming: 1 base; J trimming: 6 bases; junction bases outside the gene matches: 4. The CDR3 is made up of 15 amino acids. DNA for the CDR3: TGTGCCAGCAGTGAATCCGGACTAGCGCCCAATGAGCAGTTCTTC. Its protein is CASSESGLAPNEQFF.

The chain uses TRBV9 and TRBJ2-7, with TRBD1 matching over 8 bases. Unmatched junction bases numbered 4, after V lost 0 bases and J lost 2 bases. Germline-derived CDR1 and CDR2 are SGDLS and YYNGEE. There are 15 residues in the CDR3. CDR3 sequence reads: CASSVEGQDPYEQYF. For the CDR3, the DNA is TGTGCCAGCAGCGTAGAGGGACAGGATCCCTACGAGCAGTACTTC.

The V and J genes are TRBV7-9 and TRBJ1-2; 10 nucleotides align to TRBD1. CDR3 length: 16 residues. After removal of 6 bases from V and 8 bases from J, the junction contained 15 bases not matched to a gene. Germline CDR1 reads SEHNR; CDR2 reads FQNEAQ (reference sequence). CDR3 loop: CASSLTPGQGRSGYTF. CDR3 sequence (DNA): TGTGCCAGCAGTCTTACACCGGGACAGGGGCGTTCGGGCTACACCTTC.

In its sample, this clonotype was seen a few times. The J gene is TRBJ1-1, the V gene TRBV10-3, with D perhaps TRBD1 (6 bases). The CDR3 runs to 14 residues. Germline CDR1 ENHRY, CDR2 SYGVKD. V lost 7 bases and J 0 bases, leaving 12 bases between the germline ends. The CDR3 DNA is TGTGCCATCATGCAGGACAGCCTGAACACTGAAGCTTTCTTT. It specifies CAIMQDSLNTEAFF.

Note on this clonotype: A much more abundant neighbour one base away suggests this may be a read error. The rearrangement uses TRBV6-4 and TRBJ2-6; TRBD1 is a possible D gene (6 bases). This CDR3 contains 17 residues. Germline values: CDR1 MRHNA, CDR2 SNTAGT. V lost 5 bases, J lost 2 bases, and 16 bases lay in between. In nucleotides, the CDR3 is TGTGCCAGCAGTCTTACGGACAGTGACGCTGGGGCCAACGTCCTGACTTTC. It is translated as CASSLTDSDAGANVLTF.

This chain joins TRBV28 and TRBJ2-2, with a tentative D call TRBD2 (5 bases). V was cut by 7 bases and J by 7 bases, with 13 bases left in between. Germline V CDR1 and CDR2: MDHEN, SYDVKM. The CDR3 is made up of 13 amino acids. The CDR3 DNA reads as TGTGCCAGCAATTGGCGGGCCTTCGGGGAGCTGTTTTTT. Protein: CASNWRAFGELFF.

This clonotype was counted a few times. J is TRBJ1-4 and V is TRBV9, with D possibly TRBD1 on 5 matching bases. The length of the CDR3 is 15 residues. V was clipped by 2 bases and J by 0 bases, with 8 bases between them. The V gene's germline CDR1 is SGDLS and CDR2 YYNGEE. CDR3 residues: CASSVGTATNEKLFF. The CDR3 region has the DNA TGTGCCAGCAGCGTCGGGACGGCAACTAATGAAAAACTGTTTTTT. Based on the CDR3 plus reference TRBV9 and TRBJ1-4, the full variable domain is DSGVTQTPKHLITATGQRVTLRCSPRSGDLSVYWYQQSLDQGLQFLIQYYNGEERAKGNILERFSAQQFPDLHSELNLSSLELGDSALYFCASSVGTATNEKLFFGSGTQLSVL.

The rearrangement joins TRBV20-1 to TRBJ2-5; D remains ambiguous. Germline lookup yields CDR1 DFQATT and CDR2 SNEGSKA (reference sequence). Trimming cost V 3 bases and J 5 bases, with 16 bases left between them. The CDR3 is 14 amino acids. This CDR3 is CSASRRTVAETQYF. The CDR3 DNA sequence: TGCAGTGCTAGTCGGCGCACGGTGGCGGAGACCCAGTACTTC.

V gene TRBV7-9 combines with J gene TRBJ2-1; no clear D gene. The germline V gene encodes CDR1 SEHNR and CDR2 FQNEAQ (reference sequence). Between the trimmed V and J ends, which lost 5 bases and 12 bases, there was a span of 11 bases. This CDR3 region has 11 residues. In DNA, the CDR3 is TGTGCCAGCAGCCTCGCCGATGTGCAGTTCTTC. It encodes CASSLADVQFF.

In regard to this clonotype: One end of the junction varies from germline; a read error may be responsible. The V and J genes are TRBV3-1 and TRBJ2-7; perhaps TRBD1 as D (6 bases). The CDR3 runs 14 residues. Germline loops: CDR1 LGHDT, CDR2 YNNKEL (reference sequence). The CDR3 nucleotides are TGTGCCAGCACCCAACAGGGACCCTCCTACGAGCAGTACTTC. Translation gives CASTQQGPSYEQYF.